The 31 T cell receptor beta chains given below trace back to one sample, sequenced in a study of vaccination and CD4 T cells after COVID-19. These receptors are not linked to any known antigen. Oncomine TCR Beta short-read sequencing was applied to DNA from cultured CD4+ T cells. In TCRdb, the PCR reads were re-called with MiXCR into one record per CDR3 protein. The repertoire holds about 25,000 distinct CDR3 sequences, more than 40% seen once, with 5% to 6.5% in the top ten. Treatment reported: roughly ten-day PBMC culture with coronavirus spike peptide pools or control peptides (ViraFEST assay). Sequencing was done on a sample of CD4+ T cells from blood, cultured in vitro. These receptors were taken from a human donor who had recovered from COVID-19.

The chain employs TRBV7-8 and TRBJ1-2, with D tentatively TRBD1 (5 bases). In germline, CDR1 is SGHVS, CDR2 FQNEAQ. This CDR3 contains 15 residues. V lost 1 base to trimming and J lost 7 bases, with 16 bases between them. CDR3 protein: CASSLEGRAPGGYTF. The DNA of the CDR3 is TGTGCCAGCAGCTTAGAGGGCAGGGCCCCCGGTGGCTACACCTTC. Complete variable domain (other parts from reference TRBV7-8 and TRBJ1-2): GAGVSQSPRYKVAKRGQDVALRCDPISGHVSLFWYQQALGQGPEFLTYFQNEAQLDKSGLPSDRFFAERPEGSVSTLKIQRTQQEDSAVYLCASSLEGRAPGGYTFGSGTRLTVV.

This chain uses TRBV20-1 with TRBJ2-4; the D gene is possibly TRBD2 (5 bases). CDR1 is DFQATT and CDR2 is SNEGSKA in the germline V gene (reference sequence). The CDR3 totals 15 residues. Trimming took off 0 bases at V and 7 bases at J, with 16 bases between the two ends. CDR3 nucleotide sequence: TGCAGTGCTAGAGATGGCGGCAGAGGGAATAACATTCAGTACTTC. Its translation: CSARDGGRGNNIQYF.

The table lists this clonotype with a few counts. The chain employs TRBV27 and TRBJ1-1; the match to TRBD1 covers 10 bases. The CDR3 has 17 amino acids. With 1 base clipped from V and 1 base from J, the junction kept 6 bases outside the gene matches. Looked up from germline, CDR1 is MNHEY and CDR2 is SMNVEV (reference sequence). The CDR3 DNA reads as TGTGCCAGCAGTTTATTGGGACAGGGGAACGGGAACACTGAAGCTTTCTTT. It yields the protein CASSLLGQGNGNTEAFF.

CDR3 in amino acids: CASSARTGLSTEAFF. CDR3 sequence (DNA): TGTGCCAGCAGCGCCAGGACAGGGTTGAGCACTGAAGCTTTCTTT. The gene calls are TRBV9 and TRBJ1-1, with 8 positions matching TRBD1. Looked up from germline, CDR1 is SGDLS and CDR2 is YYNGEE. The V segment lost 3 bases and the J segment 4 bases; nucleotides outside the gene matches: 8. The CDR3 length is 15 residues.

V and J are TRBV6-1 and TRBJ2-7, with TRBD2 identical over 9 bases. Trimming removed 9 bases from V and 7 bases from J; junction bases left unmatched: 13. Germline V gives CDR1 MNHNS, CDR2 SASEGT. The CDR3 contains 14 residues. CDR3 in DNA: TGTGCCAGTGGTGGTAGCGGGGGCAGGGAGGAGCAGTACTTC. Amino acid sequence: CASGGSGGREEQYF.

This clonotype was counted a few times. This sequence joins TRBV19 and TRBJ2-7, with D uncertain. The CDR3 sequence is 13 residues long. With 3 bases removed from V and 5 bases from J, the gap between germline ends came to 11 bases. Germline V gene data show CDR1 as LNHDA and CDR2 as SQIVND (reference sequence). CDR3 bases: TGTGCCAGTAGTATGGACGGGTCCCACGAGCAGTACTTC. Protein sequence: CASSMDGSHEQYF.

J is TRBJ2-5 and V is TRBV11-3; D is possibly TRBD1 or TRBD2 (6 bases each). Trimming stripped 2 bases from V and 5 bases from J, with 12 bases between. CDR3 length: 14 amino acids. CDR1 is SGHNT and CDR2 is YENEEA in the germline V gene. The CDR3 is CASSLSGAGETQYF. The CDR3 DNA reads TGTGCCAGCAGCTTATCGGGGGCCGGGGAGACCCAGTACTTC.

The gene calls are TRBV15 and TRBJ1-5; possible D gene TRBD1, 6 bases. Trimming removed 3 bases from V and 3 bases from J, with 12 bases in between. In germline, CDR1 is LNHNV, CDR2 YYDKDF (reference sequence). The length of the CDR3 is 15 residues. CDR3: CATSRGGGVNQPQHF. In nucleotides, the CDR3 is TGTGCCACCAGCAGGGGGGGCGGGGTCAATCAGCCCCAGCATTTT.

By its share, this clonotype is medium-sized. CDR3 nucleotide sequence: TGCAGTGCCTCGCCGACAGGGCGCACTGAAGCTTTCTTT. Translating it yields CSASPTGRTEAFF. The gene calls are TRBV20-1 and TRBJ1-1; 7 bases are a match to TRBD1. Germline CDR1 and CDR2: DFQATT and SNEGSKA (reference sequence). The CDR3 totals 13 residues. Losses at the gene ends were 6 bases for V and 4 bases for J; bases not matched to a gene: 8.

V is TRBV7-9 and J is TRBJ2-3, with TRBD1 matching 8 bases. CDR3 length: 14 residues. The V segment lost 5 bases and the J segment 3 bases; nucleotides outside the gene matches: 4. The V gene's germline CDR1 is SEHNR and CDR2 FQNEAQ (reference sequence). Here the CDR3 DNA reads TGTGCCAGCAGCACTCGGACAGGGACAGATACGCAGTATTTT. The encoded protein is CASSTRTGTDTQYF.

The chain combines TRBV20-1 with TRBJ1-1; the D is unclear. Trimming stripped 3 bases from V and 0 bases from J, with 11 bases between. The CDR3 length is 14 residues. From germline, CDR1 is DFQATT and CDR2 SNEGSKA (reference sequence). DNA for the CDR3: TGCAGTGCTAGGTTAAACCGGATGAACACTGAAGCTTTCTTT. Translating gives CSARLNRMNTEAFF.

The chain employs TRBV10-3 and TRBJ2-1; TRBD2 agrees at 13 bases. Trimming took 5 bases from V and 5 from J; bases not matched to a gene: 3. CDR1 is ENHRY, CDR2 SYGVKD, per germline. The CDR3 extends over 15 amino acids. Here the CDR3 reads CAISPTSGRDNEQFF. Written as DNA, the CDR3 is TGTGCCATCAGTCCTACTAGCGGGAGGGACAATGAGCAGTTCTTC.

This clonotype came up a few times. This chain links TRBV24-1 with TRBJ2-3, with D possibly matching TRBD1 (6 bases). Trimming stripped 8 bases from V and 2 bases from J, with 7 bases between. The CDR3 is 12 amino acids. Germline V CDR1 and CDR2: KGHDR, SFDVKD. The CDR3 sequence is CATTGDTDTQYF. For the CDR3, the DNA is TGTGCCACCACAGGGGACACAGATACGCAGTATTTT.

This clonotype was detected a few times. The chain joins TRBV7-2 to TRBJ2-3; 8 bases are a match to TRBD2. Germline lookup yields CDR1 SGHTA and CDR2 FQGNSA. The CDR3 sequence is 20 residues long. With 4 bases clipped from V and 0 bases from J, the junction kept 18 bases outside the gene matches. The CDR3 protein is CASSSDGLAGFHFSTDTQYF. As DNA, the CDR3 is TGTGCCAGCAGCTCGGACGGGTTAGCGGGATTCCATTTTAGCACAGATACGCAGTATTTT.

The chain is built from TRBV20-1 and TRBJ1-2; D unclear. CDR1 is DFQATT, CDR2 SNEGSKA, per germline (reference sequence). Trimming pared 2 bases from V and 0 bases from J, leaving 10 bases between. The length of the CDR3 is 14 residues. The CDR3 loop reads CSARKPGTNYGYTF. The CDR3 region has the DNA TGCAGTGCTAGAAAACCAGGAACTAACTATGGCTACACCTTC.

This clonotype was picked up one time. The rearrangement links TRBV19 to TRBJ2-1; 7 bases fit TRBD2. Germline values: CDR1 LNHDA, CDR2 SQIVND (reference sequence). Germline trimming cut 5 bases from V and 9 bases from J; bases unmatched to any gene: 7. The CDR3 has 13 amino acids. The CDR3 coding sequence is TGTGCCAGTAGTTTGGGGGAGGGCCGTGAGCAGTTCTTC. This sequence encodes CASSLGEGREQFF.

The chain combines TRBV6-5 with TRBJ1-6; no firm D call. Trimming stripped 3 bases from V and 7 bases from J, with 19 bases between. The CDR3 totals 17 residues. Germline V gene data show CDR1 as MNHEY and CDR2 as SVGAGI. CDR3 in amino acids: CASSYVSPVLGNSPLHF. CDR3 nucleotides: TGTGCCAGCAGTTATGTTTCCCCCGTTCTAGGGAATTCACCCCTCCACTTT.

In regard to this clonotype: As the CDR3 is not closed by the conserved phenylalanine or tryptophan, this likely results from a read error. The V gene is TRBV18, the J gene TRBJ1-1; 7 nucleotides match TRBD1. Germline CDR1 KGHSH, CDR2 LQKENI. After removal of 5 bases from V and 1 base from J, the junction contained 4 bases not matched to a gene. This CDR3 contains 14 residues. CDR3 region: CASSSQGKNTEAFC. The DNA for the CDR3 is TGTGCCAGCTCATCACAGGGGAAGAACACTGAAGCTTTCTGT.

In this sample, this clonotype turned up a few times. The chain links TRBV7-9 to TRBJ2-3; no clear D gene. V was trimmed by 5 bases and J by 0 bases, leaving 6 bases between them. CDR1 is SEHNR, CDR2 FQNEAQ, per germline (reference sequence). This CDR3 has 13 residues. Here the CDR3 reads CASSARSTDTQYF. As DNA, the CDR3 is TGTGCCAGCAGCGCCCGGAGCACAGATACGCAGTATTTT.

A few counts support this clonotype. V is TRBV20-1 and J is TRBJ2-3; D gene uncertain. Germline CDR1 reads DFQATT; CDR2 reads SNEGSKA (reference sequence). Trimming shortened V by 3 bases and J by 2 bases, and 18 bases separated the two germline ends. The CDR3 covers 16 residues. The CDR3 sequence: CSASNSGATHTDTQYF. For the CDR3, the DNA is TGCAGTGCTAGTAACTCTGGCGCGACCCACACAGATACGCAGTATTTT.

This clonotype occurred a few times. The chain recombines TRBV20-1 with TRBJ1-2, with unresolved D. The CDR3 is 13 residues long. Germline lookup yields CDR1 DFQATT and CDR2 SNEGSKA (reference sequence). V dropped 0 bases and J dropped 2 bases, with 7 bases sitting between them. The CDR3 region has the DNA TGCAGTGCTAGAGAGGGCAGCAACTATGGCTACACCTTC. Protein: CSAREGSNYGYTF.

This rearrangement joins TRBV21-1 to TRBJ2-5. TRBV21-1 is a known pseudogene. CDR3 length: 15 residues. In nucleotides, the CDR3 is TGTGCCAGCAGCAAATGCTTCAGAAACCAAGAGACCCAGTACTTC. The encoded protein is CASSKCFRNQETQYF.

The V call is TRBV5-5, the J call TRBJ1-5, with TRBD1 as a possible D gene (5 bases). CDR1 SGHKS and CDR2 YYEKEE come from the germline V gene (reference sequence). This CDR3 has 16 residues. V lost 2 bases, J lost 7 bases, and 19 bases lay in between. DNA for the CDR3: TGTGCCAGCAGCTTCCAACTGGGGGACTGGGGACAGCCCCAGCATTTT. Its translation: CASSFQLGDWGQPQHF.

This chain links TRBV19 with TRBJ2-7; D call uncertain. The V end was cut by 9 bases, the J end by 4 bases, with 16 bases between. In germline, CDR1 is LNHDA, CDR2 SQIVND (reference sequence). CDR3 length: 13 amino acids. DNA of the CDR3: TGTGCCAGAGCCAACCGGGCCCTATACGAGCAGTACTTC. Its translation: CARANRALYEQYF. Full variable domain (remainder filled in from reference TRBV19 and TRBJ2-7): DGGITQSPKYLFRKEGQNVTLSCEQNLNHDAMYWYRQDPGQGLRLIYYSQIVNDFQKGDIAEGYSVSREKKESFPLTVTSAQKNPTAFYLCARANRALYEQYFGPGTRLTVT.

The gene calls are TRBV18 and TRBJ2-4; D not resolved. Trimming pared 2 bases from V and 5 bases from J, leaving 4 bases between. In germline, CDR1 is KGHSH, CDR2 LQKENI. The CDR3 loop spans 12 amino acids. CDR3 sequence reads: CASSPTENIQYF. The CDR3 DNA follows: TGTGCCAGCTCACCAACGGAAAACATTCAGTACTTC. Full variable domain (missing parts from reference TRBV18 and TRBJ2-4): NAGVMQNPRHLVRRRGQEARLRCSPMKGHSHVYWYRQLPEEGLKFMVYLQKENIIDESGMPKERFSAEFPKEGPSILRIQQVVRGDSAAYFCASSPTENIQYFGAGTRLSVL.

This clonotype came up a few times. V is TRBV10-3 and J is TRBJ1-6; 7 positions agree with TRBD1. This CDR3 spans 15 amino acids. CDR1 is ENHRY, CDR2 SYGVKD, per germline. Trimming removed 5 bases from V and 7 bases from J; junction bases left unmatched: 8. This chain's CDR3 is CAISPSLQGNSPLHF. CDR3 bases: TGTGCCATCAGTCCCTCATTACAGGGGAATTCACCCCTCCACTTT.

V gene TRBV27 combines with J gene TRBJ1-5; tentatively, D is TRBD1 (5 bases). The germline V gene has CDR1 MNHEY and CDR2 SMNVEV (reference sequence). V was pared by 2 bases and J by 7 bases, with 9 bases between. This CDR3 is built from 13 residues. The CDR3 DNA follows: TGTGCCAGCAGTTTAGCCAGGGCACAGCCCCAGCATTTT. Protein sequence: CASSLARAQPQHF.

The J gene is TRBJ2-5, the V gene TRBV7-2; D unclear. The CDR3 totals 14 residues. V dropped 5 bases and J dropped 2 bases, with 12 bases sitting between them. The germline CDR1 and CDR2 sequences are SGHTA and FQGNSA. The CDR3 coding sequence is TGTGCCAGCAGCGGAGCGCTACGTCAAGAGACCCAGTACTTC. This gives the protein CASSGALRQETQYF.

This clonotype was seen only a few times. The chain recombines TRBV19 with TRBJ2-6, with 9 bases identical to TRBD1. Trimming removed 4 bases from V and 1 base from J; junction bases left unmatched: 8. Germline V lookup: CDR1 LNHDA, CDR2 SQIVND (reference sequence). The CDR3 covers 18 residues. The CDR3 is CASSTNRGRISGANVLTF. CDR3 sequence (DNA): TGTGCCAGTAGTACCAACAGGGGGCGCATATCTGGGGCCAACGTCCTGACTTTC.

The gene calls are TRBV5-1 and TRBJ2-3; 10 bases line up with TRBD2. Germline CDR1 SGHRS, CDR2 YFSETQ. After removal of 3 bases from V and 0 bases from J, the junction contained 7 bases not matched to a gene. There are 17 residues in the CDR3. The CDR3 DNA reads TGCGCCAGCAGCTCCTCTAGCGGGAGAGGTAGCACAGATACGCAGTATTTT. The encoded protein is CASSSSSGRGSTDTQYF.

This clonotype has only a few counts. J is TRBJ2-5 and V is TRBV18, with TRBD1 identical over 9 bases. The junction had 8 bases not matched to a gene; V was cut back by 6 bases and J by 9 bases. The CDR3 runs to 13 residues. The germline gives CDR1 KGHSH, CDR2 LQKENI. This CDR3 is CASSSGTGSSQYF. As DNA, the CDR3 is TGTGCCAGCTCCTCCGGGACAGGGTCGTCCCAGTACTTC.